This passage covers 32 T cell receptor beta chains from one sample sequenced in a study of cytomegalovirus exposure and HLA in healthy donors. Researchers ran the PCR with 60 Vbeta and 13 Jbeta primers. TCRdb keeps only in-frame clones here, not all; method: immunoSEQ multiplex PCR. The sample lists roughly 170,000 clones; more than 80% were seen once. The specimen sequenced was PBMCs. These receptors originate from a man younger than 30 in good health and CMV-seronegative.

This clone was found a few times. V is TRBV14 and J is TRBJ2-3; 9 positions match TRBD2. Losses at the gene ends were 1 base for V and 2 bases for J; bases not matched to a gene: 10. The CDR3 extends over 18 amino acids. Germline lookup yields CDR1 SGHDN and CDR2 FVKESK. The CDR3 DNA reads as TGTGCCAGCAGCCAAGCTAGACTAGGCGGGAGGGCCACAGATACGCAGTATTTT. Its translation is CASSQARLGGRATDTQYF.

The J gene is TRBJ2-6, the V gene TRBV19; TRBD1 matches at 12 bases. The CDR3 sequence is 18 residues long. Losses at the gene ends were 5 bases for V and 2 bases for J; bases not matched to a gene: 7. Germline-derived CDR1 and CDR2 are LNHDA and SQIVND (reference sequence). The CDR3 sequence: CASSRAGTGGAGANVLTF. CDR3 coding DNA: TGTGCCAGTAGTCGTGCCGGGACAGGGGGCGCTGGGGCCAACGTCCTGACTTTC.

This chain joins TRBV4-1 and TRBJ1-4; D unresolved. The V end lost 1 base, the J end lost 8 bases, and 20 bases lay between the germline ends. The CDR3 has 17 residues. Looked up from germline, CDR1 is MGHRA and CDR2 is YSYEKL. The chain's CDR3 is CASSQALRKTLGEKLFF. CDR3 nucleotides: TGCGCCAGCAGCCAAGCTCTACGAAAAACACTGGGCGAAAAACTGTTTTTT.

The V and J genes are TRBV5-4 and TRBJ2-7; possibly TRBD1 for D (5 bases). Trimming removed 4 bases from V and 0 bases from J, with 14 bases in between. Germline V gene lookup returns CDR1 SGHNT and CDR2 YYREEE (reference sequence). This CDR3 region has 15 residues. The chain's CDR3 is CASSNLGQISYEQYF. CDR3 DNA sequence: TGTGCCAGCAGCAATCTCGGACAAATCTCCTACGAGCAGTACTTC.

The CDR3 here is CASSIGARAGANVLTF. Here the CDR3 DNA reads TGTGCCAGTAGTATAGGGGCCAGGGCTGGGGCCAACGTCCTGACTTTC. The rearrangement joins TRBV19 to TRBJ2-6; maybe TRBD1 (5 bases). There are 16 residues in the CDR3. The germline CDR1 and CDR2 sequences are LNHDA and SQIVND (reference sequence). V lost 1 base and J 2 bases, leaving 9 bases between the germline ends. The entire variable domain, with the rest obtained from reference TRBV19 and TRBJ2-6, is as follows: DGGITQSPKYLFRKEGQNVTLSCEQNLNHDAMYWYRQDPGQGLRLIYYSQIVNDFQKGDIAEGYSVSREKKESFPLTVTSAQKNPTAFYLCASSIGARAGANVLTFGAGSRLTVL.

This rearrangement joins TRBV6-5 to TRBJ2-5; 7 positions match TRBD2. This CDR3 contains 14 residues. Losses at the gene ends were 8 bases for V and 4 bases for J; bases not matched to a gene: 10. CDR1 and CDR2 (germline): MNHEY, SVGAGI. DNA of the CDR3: TGTGCCAGCGTAAGAGCGGGGTATGGAGAGACCCAGTACTTC. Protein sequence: CASVRAGYGETQYF.

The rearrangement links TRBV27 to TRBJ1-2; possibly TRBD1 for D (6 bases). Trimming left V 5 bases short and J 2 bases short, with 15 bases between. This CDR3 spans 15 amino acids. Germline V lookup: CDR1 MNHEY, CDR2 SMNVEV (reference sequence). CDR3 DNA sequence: TGTGCCAGCAGTCCACGAGGGGGATCGAACTATGGCTACACCTTC. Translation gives CASSPRGGSNYGYTF.

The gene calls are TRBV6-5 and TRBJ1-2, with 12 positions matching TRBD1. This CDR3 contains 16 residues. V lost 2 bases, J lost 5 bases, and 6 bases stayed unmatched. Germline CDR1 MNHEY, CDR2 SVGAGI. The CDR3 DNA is TGTGCCAGCAGTTACCCGGGACAGGGGGCGGCTTATGGCTACACCTTC. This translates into CASSYPGQGAAYGYTF.

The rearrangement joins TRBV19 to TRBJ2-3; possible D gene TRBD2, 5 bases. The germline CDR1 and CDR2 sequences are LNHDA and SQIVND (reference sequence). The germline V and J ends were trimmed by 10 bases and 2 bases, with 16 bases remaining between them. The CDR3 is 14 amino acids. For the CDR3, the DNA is TGTGCCACCCAAACCCAGCGGCTCACAGATACGCAGTATTTT. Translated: CATQTQRLTDTQYF.

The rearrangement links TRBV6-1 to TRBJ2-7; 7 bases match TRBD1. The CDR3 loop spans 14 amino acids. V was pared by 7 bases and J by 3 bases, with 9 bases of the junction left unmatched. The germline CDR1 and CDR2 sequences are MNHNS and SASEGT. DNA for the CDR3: TGTGCCAGCACCCCAGGACAGGCCTTCTACGAGCAGTACTTC. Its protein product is CASTPGQAFYEQYF.

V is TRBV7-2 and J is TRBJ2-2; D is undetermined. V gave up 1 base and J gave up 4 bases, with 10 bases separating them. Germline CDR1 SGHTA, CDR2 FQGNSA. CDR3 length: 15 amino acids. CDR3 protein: CASSLGSGCTGELFF. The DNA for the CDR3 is TGTGCCAGCAGCTTAGGCTCCGGGTGCACCGGGGAGCTGTTTTTT. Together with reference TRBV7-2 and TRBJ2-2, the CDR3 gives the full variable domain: GAGVSQSPSNKVTEKGKDVELRCDPISGHTALYWYRQSLGQGLEFLIYFQGNSAPDKSGLPSDRFSAERTGGSVSTLTIQRTQQEDSAVYLCASSLGSGCTGELFFGEGSRLTVL.

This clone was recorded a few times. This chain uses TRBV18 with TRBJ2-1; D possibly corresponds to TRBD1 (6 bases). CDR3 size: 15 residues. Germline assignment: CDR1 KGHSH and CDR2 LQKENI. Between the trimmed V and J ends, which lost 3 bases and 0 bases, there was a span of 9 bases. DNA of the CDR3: TGTGCCAGCTCACCCGTCAGGGGCTCCTACAATGAGCAGTTCTTC. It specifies CASSPVRGSYNEQFF.

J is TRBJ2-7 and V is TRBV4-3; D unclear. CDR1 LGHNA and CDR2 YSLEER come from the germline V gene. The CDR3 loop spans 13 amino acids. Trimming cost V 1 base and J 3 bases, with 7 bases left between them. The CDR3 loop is CASSQVVYYEQYF. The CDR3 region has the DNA TGCGCCAGCAGCCAAGTAGTTTACTACGAGCAGTACTTC.

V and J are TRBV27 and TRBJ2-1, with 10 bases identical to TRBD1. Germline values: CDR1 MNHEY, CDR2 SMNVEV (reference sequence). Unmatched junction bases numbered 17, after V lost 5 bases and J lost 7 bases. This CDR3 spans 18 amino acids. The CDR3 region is CASSTPIGGTGERNEQFF. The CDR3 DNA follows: TGTGCCAGCAGTACCCCGATCGGTGGGACAGGGGAACGAAATGAGCAGTTCTTC.

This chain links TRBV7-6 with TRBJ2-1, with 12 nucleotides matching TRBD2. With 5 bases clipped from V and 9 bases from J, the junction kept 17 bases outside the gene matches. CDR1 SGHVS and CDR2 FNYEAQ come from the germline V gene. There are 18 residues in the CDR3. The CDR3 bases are TGTGCCAGCAGCCTAACCCTACAGACTAGCGGGGGTGGGTCTGAGCAGTTCTTC. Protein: CASSLTLQTSGGGSEQFF.

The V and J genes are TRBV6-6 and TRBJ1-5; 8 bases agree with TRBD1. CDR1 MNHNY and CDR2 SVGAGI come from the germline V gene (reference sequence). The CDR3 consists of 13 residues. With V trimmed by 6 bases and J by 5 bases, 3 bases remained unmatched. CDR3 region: CASRQTGDQPQHF. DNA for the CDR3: TGTGCCAGCAGGCAGACAGGGGATCAGCCCCAGCATTTT.

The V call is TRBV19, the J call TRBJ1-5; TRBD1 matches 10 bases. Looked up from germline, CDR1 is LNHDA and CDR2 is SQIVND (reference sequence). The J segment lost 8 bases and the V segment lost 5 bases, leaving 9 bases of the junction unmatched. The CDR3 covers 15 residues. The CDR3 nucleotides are TGTGCCAGTAGTCAGGACAGGGGGACAATCGAGCCCCAGCATTTT. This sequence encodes CASSQDRGTIEPQHF.

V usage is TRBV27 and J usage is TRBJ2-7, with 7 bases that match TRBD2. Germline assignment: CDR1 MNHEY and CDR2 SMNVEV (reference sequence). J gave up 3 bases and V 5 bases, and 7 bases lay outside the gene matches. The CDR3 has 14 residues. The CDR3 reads CASSPGLPFYEQYF. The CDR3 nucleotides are TGTGCCAGCAGTCCGGGACTACCATTCTACGAGCAGTACTTC.

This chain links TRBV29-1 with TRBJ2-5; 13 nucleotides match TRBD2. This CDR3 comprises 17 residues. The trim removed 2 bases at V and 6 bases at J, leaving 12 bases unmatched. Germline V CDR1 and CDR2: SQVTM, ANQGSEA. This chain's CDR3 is CSVEHYRGLAGRKTQYF. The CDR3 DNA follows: TGCAGCGTTGAACATTATCGGGGACTAGCGGGAAGGAAGACCCAGTACTTC.

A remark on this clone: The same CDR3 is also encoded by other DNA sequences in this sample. Here the CDR3 reads CASSYSRNTEAFF. CDR3 sequence (DNA): TGTGCCAGCAGTTACTCGCGTAACACTGAAGCTTTCTTT. This chain joins TRBV6-5 and TRBJ1-1, with D unresolved. V dropped 0 bases and J dropped 2 bases, with 4 bases sitting between them. Germline V CDR1 and CDR2: MNHEY, SVGAGI. This CDR3 has 13 amino acids.

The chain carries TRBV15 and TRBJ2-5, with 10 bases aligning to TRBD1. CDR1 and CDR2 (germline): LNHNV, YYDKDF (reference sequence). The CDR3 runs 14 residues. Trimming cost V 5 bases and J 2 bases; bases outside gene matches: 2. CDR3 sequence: CATSRDRGQETQYF. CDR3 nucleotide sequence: TGTGCCACCAGCCGGGACAGGGGTCAAGAGACCCAGTACTTC.

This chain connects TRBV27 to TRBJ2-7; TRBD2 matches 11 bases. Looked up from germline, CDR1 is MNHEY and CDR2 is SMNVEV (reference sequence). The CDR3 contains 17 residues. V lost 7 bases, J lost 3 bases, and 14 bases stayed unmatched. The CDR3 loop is CASTSTPGTSGYYEQYF. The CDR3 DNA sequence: TGTGCCAGCACTTCCACACCAGGGACTAGCGGATACTACGAGCAGTACTTC.

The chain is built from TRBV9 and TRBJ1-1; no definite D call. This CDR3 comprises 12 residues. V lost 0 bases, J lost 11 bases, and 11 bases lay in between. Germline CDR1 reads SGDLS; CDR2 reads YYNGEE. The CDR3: CASSVGDNEAFF. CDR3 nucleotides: TGTGCCAGCAGCGTAGGAGATAATGAGGCTTTCTTT.

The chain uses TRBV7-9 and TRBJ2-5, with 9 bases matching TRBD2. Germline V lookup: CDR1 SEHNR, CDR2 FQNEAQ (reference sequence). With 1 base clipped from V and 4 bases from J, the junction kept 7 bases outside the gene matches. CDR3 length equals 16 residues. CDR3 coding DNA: TGTGCCAGCAGCTTAGACTTAGCGGGAGTGGTAGAGACCCAGTACTTC. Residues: CASSLDLAGVVETQYF.

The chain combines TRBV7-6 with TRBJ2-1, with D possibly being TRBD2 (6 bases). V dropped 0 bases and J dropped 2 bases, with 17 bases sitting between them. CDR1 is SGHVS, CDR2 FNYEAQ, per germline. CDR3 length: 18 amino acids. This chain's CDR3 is CASSLALAPRRAYNEQFF. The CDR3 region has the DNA TGTGCCAGCAGCTTAGCCCTAGCGCCCAGAAGGGCCTACAATGAGCAGTTCTTC.

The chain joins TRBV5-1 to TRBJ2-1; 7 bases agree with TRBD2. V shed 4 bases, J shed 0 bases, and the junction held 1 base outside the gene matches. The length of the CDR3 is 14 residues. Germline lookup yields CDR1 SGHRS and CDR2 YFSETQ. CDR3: CASSGGSSYNEQFF. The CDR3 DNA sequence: TGCGCCAGCAGCGGCGGGAGCTCCTACAATGAGCAGTTCTTC. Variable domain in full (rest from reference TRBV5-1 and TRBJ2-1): KAGVTQTPRYLIKTRGQQVTLSCSPISGHRSVSWYQQTPGQGLQFLFEYFSETQRNKGNFPGRFSGRQFSNSRSEMNVSTLELGDSALYLCASSGGSSYNEQFFGPGTRLTVL.

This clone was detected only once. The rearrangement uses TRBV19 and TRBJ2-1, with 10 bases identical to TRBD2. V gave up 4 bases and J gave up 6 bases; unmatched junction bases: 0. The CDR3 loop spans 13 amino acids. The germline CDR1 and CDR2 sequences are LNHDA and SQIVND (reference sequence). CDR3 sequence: CASSRLAGNEQFF. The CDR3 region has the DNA TGTGCCAGTAGTAGACTAGCGGGCAATGAGCAGTTCTTC.

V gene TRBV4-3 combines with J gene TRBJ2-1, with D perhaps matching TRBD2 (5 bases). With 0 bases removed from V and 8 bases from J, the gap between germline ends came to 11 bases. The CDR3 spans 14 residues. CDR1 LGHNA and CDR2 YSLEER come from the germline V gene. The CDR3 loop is CASSQDPGSYEQFF. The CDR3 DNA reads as TGCGCCAGCAGCCAAGATCCGGGGAGCTATGAGCAGTTCTTC.

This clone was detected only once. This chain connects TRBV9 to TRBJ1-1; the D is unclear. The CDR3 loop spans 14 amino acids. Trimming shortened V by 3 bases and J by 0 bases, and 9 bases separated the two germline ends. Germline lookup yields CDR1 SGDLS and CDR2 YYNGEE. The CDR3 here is CASSEQPMNTEAFF. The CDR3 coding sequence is TGTGCCAGCAGCGAACAACCAATGAACACTGAAGCTTTCTTT.

CDR3 in DNA: TGTGCCAGCTCACGGGGGCCCGCTAGCCTCTCCTACGAGCAGTACTTC. Translated, it gives CASSRGPASLSYEQYF. V is TRBV18 and J is TRBJ2-7; maybe TRBD1 (6 bases). This CDR3 region has 16 residues. Germline values: CDR1 KGHSH, CDR2 LQKENI. V lost 4 bases and J lost 0, with 16 bases in between.

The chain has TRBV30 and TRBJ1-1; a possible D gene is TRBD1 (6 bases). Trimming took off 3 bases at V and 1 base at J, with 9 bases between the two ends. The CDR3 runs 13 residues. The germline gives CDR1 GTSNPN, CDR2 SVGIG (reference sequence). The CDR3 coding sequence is TGTGCCTGGAGGACAGGATCGAACACTGAAGCTTTCTTT. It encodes CAWRTGSNTEAFF.

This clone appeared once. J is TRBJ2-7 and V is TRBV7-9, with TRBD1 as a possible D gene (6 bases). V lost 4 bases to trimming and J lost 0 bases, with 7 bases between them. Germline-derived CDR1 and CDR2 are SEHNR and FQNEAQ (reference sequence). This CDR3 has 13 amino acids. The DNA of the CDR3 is TGTGCCAGCAGCTCGGACAGCTCCTACGAGCAGTACTTC. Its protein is CASSSDSSYEQYF.